Shown below are 8 T cell receptor beta chains from a single sample sequenced in a study of CXCR3-negative and CXCR3-positive naive CD8 T cells. Study observations and caveats: Compared with CXCR3-negative naive cells, CXCR3-positive naive cells showed more hydrophobic TRB CDR3s.

These receptors lack a known antigen. The authors prepared UMI-labeled TRB cDNA libraries by 5' RACE. Each CDR3 protein gets one entry in TCRdb, which reprocessed the 5' RACE reads and gives no DNA. In total, the table holds 60,000 to 65,000 distinct CDR3 sequences. What was sequenced was naive CXCR3+ CD8+ T cells from blood. Subset meaning: CD45RO-CCR7+CD27+CD95- naive CD8+ T cells expressing CXCR3 (TNR3+). These TCRs come from a human donor in good health. Some clones in this sample may be carry-over from other donors' samples.

V is TRBV10-3 and J is TRBJ2-7; lacking DNA, the TRBD1 call made by TCRdb goes unchecked. The CDR3 is 17 amino acids. Germline CDR1 and CDR2: ENHRY and SYGVKD. CDR3 amino acids: CAISAPEGRTGRYEQYF.

The chain employs TRBV29-1 and TRBJ2-4; TCRdb selects TRBD1, and the lack of DNA leaves this call unchecked. Germline V gives CDR1 SQVTM, CDR2 ANQGSEA. The CDR3 has 15 amino acids. CDR3 in amino acids: CSVEGIPGQGNIQYF.

The rearrangement links TRBV7-2 to TRBJ2-3; TCRdb's assignment of TRBD2 cannot be checked, as there is no DNA. CDR3 length: 15 residues. CDR1 and CDR2 (germline): SGHTA, FQGNSA. CDR3 residues: CASSFLVSSTDTQYF.

The rearrangement uses TRBV9 and TRBJ2-1; TCRdb designates TRBD2, a call that cannot be tested without DNA. CDR1 is SGDLS, CDR2 YYNGEE, per germline. This CDR3 has 19 residues. The CDR3 spells CASSVAPGSERGPDNEQFF.

The chain links TRBV4-3 to TRBJ2-7. This CDR3 has 14 residues. Germline assignment: CDR1 LGHNA and CDR2 YSLEER. CDR3 amino acids: CASSHGQGTYEQYF.

The V gene is TRBV5-1, the J gene TRBJ2-1; TCRdb's assignment of TRBD1 cannot be checked, as there is no DNA. CDR3 length equals 17 residues. Looked up from germline, CDR1 is SGHRS and CDR2 is YFSETQ. CDR3 residues: CASSLEEGWQPWGEQFF.

The V gene is TRBV7-6, the J gene TRBJ2-1; TCRdb picks TRBD2, but there is no DNA to check that call. Germline V CDR1 and CDR2: SGHVS, FNYEAQ. There are 19 residues in the CDR3. CDR3 loop: CASSPEVAGDYSSYNEQFF.

This rearrangement joins TRBV29-1 to TRBJ2-5; the TCRdb D gene call, TRBD1, has no DNA to confirm it. The CDR3 is 17 amino acids. Germline V gene lookup returns CDR1 SQVTM and CDR2 ANQGSEA. This CDR3 is CSVDGVQGSHNKETQYF.